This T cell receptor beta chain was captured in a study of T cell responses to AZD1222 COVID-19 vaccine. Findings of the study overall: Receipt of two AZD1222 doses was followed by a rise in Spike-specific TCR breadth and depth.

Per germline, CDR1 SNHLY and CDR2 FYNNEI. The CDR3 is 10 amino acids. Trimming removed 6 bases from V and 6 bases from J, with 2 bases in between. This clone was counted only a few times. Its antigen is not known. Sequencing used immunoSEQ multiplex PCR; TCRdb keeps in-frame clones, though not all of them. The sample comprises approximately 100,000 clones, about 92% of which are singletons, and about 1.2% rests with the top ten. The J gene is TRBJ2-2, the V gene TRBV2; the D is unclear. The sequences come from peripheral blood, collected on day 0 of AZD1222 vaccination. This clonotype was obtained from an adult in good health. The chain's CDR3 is CASRAGELFF. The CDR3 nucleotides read TGTGCCAGCAGGGCCGGGGAGCTGTTTTTT. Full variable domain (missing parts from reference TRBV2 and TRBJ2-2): EPEVTQTPSHQVTQMGQEVILRCVPISNHLYFYWYRQILGQKVEFLVSFYNNEISEKSEIFDDQFSVERPDGSNFTLKIRSTKLEDSAMYFCASRAGELFFGEGSRLTVL.